What follows are 19 T cell receptor beta chains derived from one specimen sequenced in a study of control samples from healthy donors and cancer patients. Using immunoSEQ multiplex PCR, the repertoire was profiled, and TCRdb retains in-frame clones only, with some absent. Of 50,000 to 55,000 clones in the sample, roughly 87% were seen once. Sequencing was done on a sample of PBMCs. These receptors came from a man in his sixties with head and neck cancer.

This clone was recorded once. The chain has TRBV5-8 and TRBJ2-5, with 9 bases fitting TRBD1. Trimming cost V 4 bases and J 5 bases; bases outside gene matches: 9. The CDR3 runs 15 residues. Germline V lookup: CDR1 SGHTS, CDR2 YDEGEE. CDR3 amino acids: CASSAGTGTEETQYF. CDR3 DNA sequence: TGTGCCAGCAGCGCAGGGACAGGGACTGAGGAGACCCAGTACTTC.

About this clone itself: Other nucleotide sequences in the sample specify the same CDR3. The V gene is TRBV6-5, the J gene TRBJ1-1; 7 bases match TRBD1. This CDR3 is built from 15 residues. Germline lookup yields CDR1 MNHEY and CDR2 SVGAGI. V shed 0 bases, J shed 3 bases, and the junction held 4 bases outside the gene matches. Here the CDR3 reads CASSYSRTGDTEAFF. For the CDR3, the DNA is TGTGCCAGCAGTTACTCGCGGACAGGCGACACTGAAGCTTTCTTT.

The genes are TRBV4-3 and TRBJ1-5, with no clear D. V dropped 0 bases and J dropped 6 bases, with 6 bases sitting between them. The CDR3 sequence is 13 residues long. In germline, CDR1 is LGHNA, CDR2 YSLEER. The CDR3: CASSQDKGQPQHF. CDR3 DNA: TGCGCCAGCAGCCAAGATAAGGGTCAGCCCCAGCATTTT.

V is TRBV11-2 and J is TRBJ1-1, with 8 bases matching TRBD1. Germline CDR1 is SGHAT and CDR2 is FQNNGV. The CDR3 consists of 15 residues. J gave up 1 base and V 5 bases, and 6 bases lay outside the gene matches. CDR3 region: CASSDRGKGNTEAFF. CDR3 nucleotides: TGTGCCAGCAGCGACAGGGGAAAGGGGAACACTGAAGCTTTCTTT. Full variable domain (remainder filled in from reference TRBV11-2 and TRBJ1-1): EAGVAQSPRYKIIEKRQSVAFWCNPISGHATLYWYQQILGQGPKLLIQFQNNGVVDDSQLPKDRFSAERLKGVDSTLKIQPAKLEDSAVYLCASSDRGKGNTEAFFGQGTRLTVV.

The chain employs TRBV30 and TRBJ1-1; the D gene is possibly TRBD1 (5 bases). The CDR3 sequence is 15 residues long. Germline V lookup: CDR1 GTSNPN, CDR2 SVGIG (reference sequence). The V end was cut by 1 base, the J end by 4 bases, with 16 bases between. The CDR3 loop is CAWSAPRRGSTEAFF. The CDR3 nucleotides are TGTGCCTGGAGTGCCCCCCGACGGGGGTCCACTGAAGCTTTCTTT. The full variable domain, with the rest looked up from reference TRBV30 and TRBJ1-1, is SQTIHQWPATLVQPVGSPLSLECTVEGTSNPNLYWYRQAAGRGLQLLFYSVGIGQISSEVPQNLSASRPQDRQFILSSKKLLLSDSGFYLCAWSAPRRGSTEAFFGQGTRLTVV.

The chain employs TRBV5-1 and TRBJ1-1; a weak D match, TRBD1 (5 bases). V was trimmed by 3 bases and J by 8 bases, leaving 20 bases between them. Germline-derived CDR1 and CDR2 are SGHRS and YFSETQ. The CDR3 runs to 15 residues. The CDR3 region is CASSSGVTDSSEAFF. CDR3 nucleotide sequence: TGCGCCAGCAGCTCGGGGGTGACGGATTCCTCAGAAGCTTTCTTT.

This rearrangement joins TRBV5-6 to TRBJ2-7; 8 positions agree with TRBD1. V shed 4 bases, J shed 2 bases, and the junction held 2 bases outside the gene matches. CDR3 length: 13 amino acids. Germline assignment: CDR1 SGHDT and CDR2 YYEEEE. The CDR3 sequence is CASSRTGTYEQYF. The CDR3 nucleotides read TGTGCCAGCAGCCGGACAGGGACCTACGAGCAGTACTTC.

The rearrangement joins TRBV7-2 to TRBJ1-2, with D unresolved. The CDR3 spans 13 residues. Germline CDR1 reads SGHTA; CDR2 reads FQGNSA. The V end was cut by 5 bases, the J end by 6 bases, with 13 bases between. The CDR3 region is CASSLWEGDGYTF. DNA of the CDR3: TGTGCCAGCAGCCTCTGGGAGGGTGATGGCTACACCTTC.

The chain employs TRBV7-9 and TRBJ1-3, with 7 positions matching TRBD1. The CDR3 loop spans 14 amino acids. The V segment lost 6 bases and the J segment 7 bases; nucleotides outside the gene matches: 9. Per germline, CDR1 SEHNR and CDR2 FQNEAQ (reference sequence). CDR3 protein: CASRLEGAENTIYF. Here the CDR3 DNA reads TGTGCCAGCAGACTCGAGGGGGCGGAGAACACCATATATTTT.

V usage is TRBV11-2 and J usage is TRBJ1-6; D unclear. This CDR3 comprises 13 residues. Germline loops: CDR1 SGHAT, CDR2 FQNNGV. V was clipped by 0 bases and J by 7 bases, with 4 bases between them. CDR3: CASSLEQNSPLHF. CDR3 nucleotide sequence: TGTGCCAGCAGCTTAGAACAGAATTCACCCCTCCACTTT.

This clone showed up just once. This chain uses TRBV11-2 with TRBJ1-2, with TRBD1 as a possible D gene (6 bases). Trimming stripped 0 bases from V and 2 bases from J, with 7 bases between. Germline CDR1 reads SGHAT; CDR2 reads FQNNGV. There are 14 residues in the CDR3. The CDR3 reads CASSLDRGNYGYTF. CDR3 in DNA: TGTGCCAGCAGCTTAGACAGGGGAAACTATGGCTACACCTTC. Using reference TRBV11-2 and TRBJ1-2 for the parts outside the CDR3, the full variable domain is EAGVAQSPRYKIIEKRQSVAFWCNPISGHATLYWYQQILGQGPKLLIQFQNNGVVDDSQLPKDRFSAERLKGVDSTLKIQPAKLEDSAVYLCASSLDRGNYGYTFGSGTRLTVV.

The rearrangement links TRBV10-3 to TRBJ1-6; the D is unclear. From germline, CDR1 is ENHRY and CDR2 SYGVKD. The V gene lost 0 bases and the J gene lost 9 bases, with 9 bases spanning the gap. This CDR3 region has 14 residues. This CDR3 is CAISESGSSSPLHF. The CDR3, as DNA: TGTGCCATCAGTGAGTCGGGATCTTCTTCACCCCTCCACTTT.

The chain joins TRBV27 to TRBJ2-5; D is unclear. This CDR3 is 16 amino acids long. V shed 3 bases and J shed 2 bases, with 16 bases lying between them. Germline CDR1 and CDR2: MNHEY and SMNVEV (reference sequence). CDR3: CASSLAAVAYQETQYF. For the CDR3, the DNA is TGTGCCAGCAGTTTGGCGGCAGTTGCTTATCAAGAGACCCAGTACTTC.

This rearrangement joins TRBV5-1 to TRBJ2-1; possibly TRBD2 for D (6 bases). Germline CDR1 is SGHRS and CDR2 is YFSETQ. The CDR3 runs to 15 residues. V gave up 7 bases and J gave up 10 bases, with 24 bases separating them. CDR3 region: CASQNPVPGAQEQFF. The CDR3 coding sequence is TGCGCCAGCCAAAACCCGGTTCCGGGAGCCCAGGAGCAGTTCTTC.

This chain connects TRBV28 to TRBJ2-7; 10 bases are shared with TRBD2. The J segment lost 6 bases and the V segment lost 4 bases, leaving 9 bases of the junction unmatched. This CDR3 spans 15 amino acids. Germline V gives CDR1 MDHEN, CDR2 SYDVKM. The CDR3 region has the DNA TGTGCCAGCAGTTCTAGGGTAGCGGGAGGTTCCGAGCAGTACTTC. Translation: CASSSRVAGGSEQYF.

The chain combines TRBV28 with TRBJ2-5; D perhaps matches TRBD1 (5 bases). Germline V gives CDR1 MDHEN, CDR2 SYDVKM. V shed 4 bases and J shed 5 bases, with 26 bases lying between them. This CDR3 is 18 amino acids long. The CDR3 spells CASSSVGAEYGPWETQYF. The DNA for the CDR3 is TGTGCCAGCAGTTCGGTAGGGGCAGAATACGGTCCGTGGGAGACCCAGTACTTC. Full variable domain (rest looked up from reference TRBV28 and TRBJ2-5): DVKVTQSSRYLVKRTGEKVFLECVQDMDHENMFWYRQDPGLGLRLIYFSYDVKMKEKGDIPEGYSVSREKKERFSLILESASTNQTSMYLCASSSVGAEYGPWETQYFGPGTRLLVL.

The chain uses TRBV3-1 (or the pseudogene TRBV3-2) and TRBJ1-5; D unresolved. V was cut by 0 bases and J by 3 bases, with 9 bases left in between. Per germline, CDR1 LGHDT and CDR2 YNNKEL (reference sequence). This CDR3 has 15 amino acids. In nucleotides, the CDR3 is TGTGCCAGCAGCCAAGACAACCAGGTCAATCAGCCCCAGCATTTT. It encodes CASSQDNQVNQPQHF.

CDR3 nucleotides: TGTGCCAGCAGCTTACAGGGAGATGGTCAGCCCCAGCATTTT. Protein product: CASSLQGDGQPQHF. The V gene is TRBV7-9, the J gene TRBJ1-5; weak D call: TRBD1 (5 bases). This CDR3 spans 14 amino acids. Germline V gives CDR1 SEHNR, CDR2 FQNEAQ (reference sequence). V dropped 2 bases and J dropped 6 bases, with 11 bases sitting between them.

This clone has only one observation. The J gene is TRBJ2-1, the V gene TRBV5-1, with TRBD2 matching 11 bases. Germline CDR1 SGHRS, CDR2 YFSETQ. Germline trimming cut 2 bases from V and 4 bases from J; bases unmatched to any gene: 5. This CDR3 has 16 residues. The CDR3 bases are TGCGCCAGCAGCTTAACCGGGACTAGCGGATACAATGAGCAGTTCTTC. Its translation: CASSLTGTSGYNEQFF.